These T cell receptor beta chains were read from a single sample in a study of Graves' ophthalmopathy and Graves' hyperthyroidism. TCRdb reprocessed the multiplex PCR reads with MiXCR, giving one entry per CDR3 protein. The sample lists about 740,000 distinct CDR3 sequences; 40% were seen once. Sequenced sample: peripheral blood. All receptors come from an adult man with Graves' ophthalmopathy. CDR3s include the opening cysteine and the closing phenylalanine or tryptophan. Fields, in order: V gene, J gene, clone size, D gene, CDR3 protein, CDR3 DNA. The D gene is left open where the match is weak. Clone size, where shown, is once, few, many, or a class for clones that have expanded.

TRBV10-3	TRBJ1-6	few	TRBD1	CASSYSPPGQGGSPLHF	TGTGCCAGCAGTTACTCACCTCCGGGACAGGGAGGGTCACCCCTCCACTTT
TRBV15	TRBJ1-2	.	TRBD1	CATSSTQGGQGYTF	TGTGCCACCAGCTCTACACAGGGGGGACAAGGCTACACCTTC
TRBV7-8	TRBJ1-2	.	.	CASSFDGGLSGYTF	TGTGCCAGCAGCTTCGACGGGGGGTTATCTGGCTACACCTTC
TRBV29-1	TRBJ2-7	many	.	CSASHPGSEQYF	TGCAGCGCCTCGCACCCGGGTTCCGAGCAGTACTTC
TRBV7-8	TRBJ1-3	few	TRBD1	CASSPLGQGGGNTIYF	TGTGCCAGCAGCCCCCTCGGGCAGGGGGGAGGAAACACCATATATTTT
TRBV6-5	TRBJ1-1	few	TRBD1	CASSPHDRARGPEAFF	TGTGCCAGCAGTCCCCACGACAGGGCCCGGGGCCCTGAAGCTTTCTTT
TRBV9	TRBJ1-2	many	.	CASSGEGGAVGYGYTF	TGTGCCAGCAGCGGCGAGGGGGGCGCAGTGGGATATGGCTACACCTTC
TRBV2	TRBJ1-2	many	.	CASTSTAYYGYTF	TGTGCCAGCACTTCGACAGCTTACTATGGCTACACCTTC
TRBV7-9	TRBJ1-6	many	.	CASSRTADNSPLHF	TGTGCCAGCAGCAGGACAGCAGATAATTCACCCCTCCACTTT
TRBV2	TRBJ1-1	.	.	CASSEGATEAFF	TGTGCCAGCAGTGAAGGGGCGACTGAAGCTTTCTTT
TRBV20-1	TRBJ2-7	.	TRBD1	CSAGVQDRGHEQYF	TGCAGTGCTGGCGTCCAGGACAGGGGTCACGAGCAGTACTTC
TRBV7-2	TRBJ2-3	once	TRBD2	CASSRGTSGDHTQYF	TGTGCCAGCAGCCGAGGGACTAGCGGGGATCATACGCAGTATTTT
TRBV10-3	TRBJ2-7	.	.	CAISEADRNDSYEQYF	TGTGCCATCAGTGAGGCCGACAGGAACGATTCCTACGAGCAGTACTTC
TRBV19	TRBJ1-2	many	.	CASNQEPSGYTF	TGTGCCAGTAACCAGGAGCCGTCCGGCTACACCTTC
TRBV12-3/TRBV12-4	TRBJ2-5	.	TRBD2	CASSGSGGAELKTEETQYF	TGTGCCAGCAGTGGTAGCGGGGGGGCGGAGCTTAAGACAGAGGAGACCCAGTACTTC
TRBV10-3	TRBJ1-2	.	.	CAISGRGDGYTF	TGTGCCATCAGCGGGAGGGGTGATGGCTACACCTTC
TRBV15	TRBJ1-2	.	TRBD1	CATSRRGQGANYGYTF	TGTGCCACCAGCAGACGGGGACAGGGTGCTAACTATGGCTACACCTTC
TRBV9	TRBJ1-6	.	.	CASNPRGASPLHF	TGTGCCAGCAACCCCCGTGGGGCGTCACCCCTCCACTTT
TRBV29-1	TRBJ1-1	.	TRBD1	CSVEAGTVRTEAFF	TGCAGCGTTGAAGCAGGGACAGTACGCACTGAAGCTTTCTTT
TRBV7-6	TRBJ2-5	few	.	CASSPWTAQYQETQYF	TGTGCCAGCAGCCCGTGGACAGCCCAATACCAAGAGACCCAGTACTTC
TRBV4-3	TRBJ1-6	.	.	CASSQVAGENSPLHF	TGCGCCAGCAGCCAAGTCGCTGGGGAGAATTCACCCCTCCACTTT
TRBV10-3	TRBJ1-2	.	TRBD1	CASSSRDRASGYTF	TGTGCCAGCAGCTCCAGGGACAGGGCCTCTGGCTACACCTTC
TRBV10-3	TRBJ1-6	.	TRBD1	CASSEGQILISPLHF	TGTGCCAGCAGTGAGGGACAGATTTTAATTTCACCCCTCCACTTT
TRBV5-1	TRBJ1-1	.	.	CASSLSRRSNTEAFF	TGCGCCAGCAGCTTGTCCAGGAGGTCGAACACTGAAGCTTTCTTT
TRBV10-2	TRBJ1-5	many	.	CASSEPALRNQPQHF	TGCGCCAGCAGTGAACCCGCGTTGAGAAATCAGCCCCAGCATTTT
TRBV2	TRBJ1-5	.	.	CASSVGTSGRYETQHF	TGTGCCAGCAGCGTTGGGACTAGCGGGAGATATGAGACCCAGCATTTT
TRBV29-1	TRBJ2-7	many	.	CSVALLGLDYEQYF	TGCAGCGTTGCCCTGCTGGGACTTGACTACGAGCAGTACTTC
TRBV29-1	TRBJ2-7	few	TRBD2	CSVDLAGVGNEQYF	TGCAGCGTCGATCTAGCGGGAGTGGGGAACGAGCAGTACTTC
TRBV29-1	TRBJ2-7	.	TRBD1	CREGQGATYEQYF	TGCAGAGAGGGACAGGGGGCGACCTACGAGCAGTACTTC